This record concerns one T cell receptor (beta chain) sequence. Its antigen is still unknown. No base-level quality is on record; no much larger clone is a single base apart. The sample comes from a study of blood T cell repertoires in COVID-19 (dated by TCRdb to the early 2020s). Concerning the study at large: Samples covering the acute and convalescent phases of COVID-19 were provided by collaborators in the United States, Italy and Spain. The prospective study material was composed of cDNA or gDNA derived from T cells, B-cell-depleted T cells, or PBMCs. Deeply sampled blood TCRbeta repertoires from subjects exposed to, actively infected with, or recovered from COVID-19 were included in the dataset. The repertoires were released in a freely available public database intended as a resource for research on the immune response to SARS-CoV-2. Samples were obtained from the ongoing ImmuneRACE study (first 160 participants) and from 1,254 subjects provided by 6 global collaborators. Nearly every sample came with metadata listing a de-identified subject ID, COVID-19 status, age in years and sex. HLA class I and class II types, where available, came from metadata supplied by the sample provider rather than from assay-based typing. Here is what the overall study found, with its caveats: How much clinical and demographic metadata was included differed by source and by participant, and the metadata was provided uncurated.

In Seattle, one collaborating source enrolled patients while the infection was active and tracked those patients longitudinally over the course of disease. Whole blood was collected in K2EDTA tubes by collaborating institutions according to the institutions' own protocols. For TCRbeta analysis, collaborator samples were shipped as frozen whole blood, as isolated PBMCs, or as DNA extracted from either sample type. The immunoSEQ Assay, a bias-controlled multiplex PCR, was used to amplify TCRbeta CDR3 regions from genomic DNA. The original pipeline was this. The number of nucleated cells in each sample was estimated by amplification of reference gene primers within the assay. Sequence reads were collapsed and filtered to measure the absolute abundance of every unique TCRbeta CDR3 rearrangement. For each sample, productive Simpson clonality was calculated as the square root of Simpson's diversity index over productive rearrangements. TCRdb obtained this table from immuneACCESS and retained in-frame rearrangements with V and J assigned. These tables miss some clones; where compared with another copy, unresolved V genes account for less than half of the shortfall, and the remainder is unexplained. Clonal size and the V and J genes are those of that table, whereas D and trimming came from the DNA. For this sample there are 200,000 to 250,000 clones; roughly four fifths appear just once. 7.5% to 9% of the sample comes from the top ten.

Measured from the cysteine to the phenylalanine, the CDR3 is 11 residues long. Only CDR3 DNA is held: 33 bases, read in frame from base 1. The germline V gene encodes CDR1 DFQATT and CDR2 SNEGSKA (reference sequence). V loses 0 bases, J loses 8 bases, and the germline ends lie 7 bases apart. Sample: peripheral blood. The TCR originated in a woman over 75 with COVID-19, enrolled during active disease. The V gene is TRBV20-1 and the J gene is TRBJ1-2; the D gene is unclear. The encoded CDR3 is CSARERAGYTF. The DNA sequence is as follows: TGCAGTGCTAGAGAGCGCGCGGGCTACACCTTC.